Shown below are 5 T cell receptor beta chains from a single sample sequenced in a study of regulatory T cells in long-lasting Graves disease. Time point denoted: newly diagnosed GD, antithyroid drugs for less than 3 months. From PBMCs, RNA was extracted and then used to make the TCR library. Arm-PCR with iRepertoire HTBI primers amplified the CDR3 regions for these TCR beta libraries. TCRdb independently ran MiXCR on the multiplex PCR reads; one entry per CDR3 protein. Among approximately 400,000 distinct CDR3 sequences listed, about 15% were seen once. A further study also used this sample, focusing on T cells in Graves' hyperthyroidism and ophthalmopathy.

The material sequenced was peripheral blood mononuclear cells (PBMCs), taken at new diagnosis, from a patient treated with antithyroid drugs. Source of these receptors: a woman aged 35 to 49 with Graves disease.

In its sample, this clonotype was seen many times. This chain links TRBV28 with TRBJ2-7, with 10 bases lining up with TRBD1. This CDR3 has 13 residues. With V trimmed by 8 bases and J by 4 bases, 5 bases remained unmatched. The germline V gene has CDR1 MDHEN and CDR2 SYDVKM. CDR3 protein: CASQTGGEYEQYF. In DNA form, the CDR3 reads TGTGCCAGCCAGACAGGGGGCGAATACGAGCAGTACTTC.

The CDR3 sequence: CASSHLGAGGTDTQYF. The CDR3 nucleotides read TGTGCCAGCAGCCACCTCGGGGCGGGAGGGACAGATACGCAGTATTTT. J is TRBJ2-3 and V is TRBV18, with 9 bases aligning to TRBD2. CDR1 is KGHSH, CDR2 LQKENI, per germline. The length of the CDR3 is 16 residues. The V gene end was trimmed by 8 bases and the J gene end by 3 bases; junction bases not matched to a gene: 12.

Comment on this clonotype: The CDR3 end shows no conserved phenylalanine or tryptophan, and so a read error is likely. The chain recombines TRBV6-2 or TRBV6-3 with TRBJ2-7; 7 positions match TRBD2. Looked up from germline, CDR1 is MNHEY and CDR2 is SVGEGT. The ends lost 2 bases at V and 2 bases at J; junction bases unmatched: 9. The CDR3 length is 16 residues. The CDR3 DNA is TGTGCCAGCAGTTACAATAGCGGGTCTCACCCCTACGAGCAGTACATC. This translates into CASSYNSGSHPYEQYI.

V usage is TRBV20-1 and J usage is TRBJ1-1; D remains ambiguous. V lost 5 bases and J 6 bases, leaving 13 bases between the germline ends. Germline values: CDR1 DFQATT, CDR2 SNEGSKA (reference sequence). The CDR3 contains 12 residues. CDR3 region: CSAGRRVAEAFF. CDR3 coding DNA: TGCAGTGCTGGTCGGAGGGTAGCTGAAGCTTTCTTT.

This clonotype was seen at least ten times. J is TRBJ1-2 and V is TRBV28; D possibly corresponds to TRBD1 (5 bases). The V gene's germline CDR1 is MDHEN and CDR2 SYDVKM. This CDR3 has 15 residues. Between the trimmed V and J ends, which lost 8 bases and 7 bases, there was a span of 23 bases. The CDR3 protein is CASSLSGWGLGGYTF. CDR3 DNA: TGTGCCAGCTCCTTATCAGGGTGGGGATTAGGTGGCTACACCTTC.